The following is a TCR beta chain sequence with its context. Its antigen is unknown. Per-nucleotide qualities are absent, and no much larger clonotype sits a single base away. This entry belongs to a study of a mutant IDH1 vaccine in newly diagnosed glioma (dated by TCRdb to the early 2020s). Background for the entire study: The roughly 33 treated patients were approximately 60% male and roughly 40% female, with a mean age of approximately 40 years. Prior to enrollment, standard therapy consisting of radiotherapy alone, temozolomide alone, or radiochemotherapy with temozolomide had been administered to patients, with the combination being received by most patients. Six visits were used for peripheral blood collection: V03 (baseline), V05, V07, V10, V12 and V13. Longitudinal TCRB deep sequencing was performed for some 25 treated patients wherever samples were available for exploratory analyses. General findings and caveats noted by the study authors: The authors stated that sample limitations prevented analyses of patient blood samples from being reproduced. PBMC samples for TCRB deep sequencing were selected based on availability. Immune responses induced by the vaccine were seen in 90% to 95% of patients across multiple MHC alleles. Changes in the top peripheral T cell clonotypes picked up by TCRB sequencing did not appear to be linked to pseudoprogression.

The library was produced with the immunoSEQ multiplex PCR assay. Rearranged TCR beta chain sequences were amplified with the hsTCRB Kit following the manufacturer's protocol. TCRB libraries were sequenced on an Illumina MiSeq. As for the original processing: The kit vendor's proprietary platform handled demultiplexing, trimming and gene mapping. Held by TCRdb, this immuneACCESS table contains in-frame sequences only and omits some clones. Under half of the omission traces to an unresolved V gene where checked; the cause of the rest is unknown. V, J and clone size derive from that table, while D and trimming were established from the DNA sequence. The sample table lists about 36,000 clones, 92% of them with a count of one. The ten largest clones add up to 15% to 20% of the sample. Relative to germline, V is missing 3 bases and J is missing 5 bases, with 8 bases of the junction outside any gene match. Its CDR3 holds 15 amino acids, cysteine through phenylalanine. Just CDR3 DNA is preserved here, 45 bases in frame from base 1. The germline V gene (reference sequence) yields SGHNT for CDR1 and YYREEE for CDR2.

According to the study, the label for this sample's time point signals: baseline, week 1 (first vaccination visit). The sample's treatment or condition label is to be understood as: pre-vaccination baseline after standard-of-care therapy. Donors had newly diagnosed WHO grade 3 or 4 IDH1-mutant astrocytomas with loss of nuclear ATRX. The samples were drawn from NOA16, a multicentre, single-arm, open-label phase I trial in Germany that tested a mutant IDH1 peptide vaccine in humans for the first time. For immunogenicity testing, the blood drawn at visit V03 was used as the baseline sample. The DNeasy Blood and Tissue Kit was used to extract genomic DNA from EDTA blood for TCRB sequencing.

The sample in question was PBMCs, obtained from a glioma patient treated with radiotherapy, temozolomide or both. This clonotype was sampled from a man younger than 35 with glioma. The sequence joins TRBV5-4 to TRBJ2-3, and 8 junction bases match TRBD1. The DNA reads TGTGCCAGCAGCTATATACAGGGGGATCGAGATACGCAGTATTTT. This sequence encodes CASSYIQGDRDTQYF.